This TCR beta chain was sequenced in a study of cytomegalovirus exposure and HLA in healthy donors. Study-level findings and limits: Around 18,000 TCR beta sequences were associated with HLA alleles at 0.05 false discovery rate in a later analysis.

The PCR ran on 60 Vbeta and 13 Jbeta primers. Assay: immunoSEQ multiplex PCR; the TCRdb copy retains only in-frame clones and omits some. The table records 150,000 to 200,000 clones, around 86% of them present only once. Concerning this clone: Its antigen is not identified.

The CDR3 consists of 15 residues. Germline V lookup: CDR1 MNHEY, CDR2 SVGAGI. The J segment lost 7 bases and the V segment lost 4 bases, leaving 9 bases of the junction unmatched. V gene TRBV6-5 combines with J gene TRBJ2-1; 8 bases agree with TRBD2. The material sequenced was PBMCs. This receptor was obtained from a woman younger than 30 in good health and CMV-seronegative. The CDR3 region is CASSSPIAGLNEQFF. DNA for the CDR3: TGTGCCAGCAGTTCCCCCATAGCGGGATTGAATGAGCAGTTCTTC.